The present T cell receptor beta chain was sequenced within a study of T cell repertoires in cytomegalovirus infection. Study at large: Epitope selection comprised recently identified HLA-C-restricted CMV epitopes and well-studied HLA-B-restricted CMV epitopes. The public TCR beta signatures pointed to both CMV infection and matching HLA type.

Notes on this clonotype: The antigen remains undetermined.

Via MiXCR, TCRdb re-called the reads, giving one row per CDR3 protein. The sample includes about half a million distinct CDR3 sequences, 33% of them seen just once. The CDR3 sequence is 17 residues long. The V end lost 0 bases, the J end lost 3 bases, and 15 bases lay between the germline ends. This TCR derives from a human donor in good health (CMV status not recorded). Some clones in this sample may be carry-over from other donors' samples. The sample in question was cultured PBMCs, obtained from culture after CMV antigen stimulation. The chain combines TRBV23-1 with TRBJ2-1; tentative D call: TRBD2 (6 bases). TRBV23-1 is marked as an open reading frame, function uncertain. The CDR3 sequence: CASSQSRRLVVYNEQFF. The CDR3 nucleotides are TGCGCCAGCAGTCAATCTCGGAGACTAGTAGTCTACAATGAGCAGTTCTTC.